Listed here are 27 T cell receptor beta chains from one sample, sequenced in a study of blood T cell repertoires in COVID-19. Profiled with immunoSEQ multiplex PCR; TCRdb holds only in-frame clones, not every one. Seen here are some 180,000 clones, 84% observed once, and the top ten hold 3% to 3.5%. What was sequenced was PBMCs or T cells enriched from blood (not recorded which). The receptors shown here come from a woman in her 30s who had been exposed to COVID-19.

The V gene is TRBV9, the J gene TRBJ2-6; 9 bases agree with TRBD1. Germline V gene lookup returns CDR1 SGDLS and CDR2 YYNGEE. The CDR3 has 18 residues. V dropped 4 bases and J dropped 0; count of bases not matched to a gene: 8. CDR3 protein: CASSPYRGRISGANVLTF. CDR3 sequence (DNA): TGTGCCAGCAGCCCCTACAGGGGGCGCATCTCTGGGGCCAACGTCCTGACTTTC.

The chain couples TRBV29-1 to TRBJ1-1; possibly TRBD1 for D (6 bases). CDR3 length equals 10 residues. CDR1 is SQVTM and CDR2 is ANQGSEA in the germline V gene. V was trimmed by 4 bases and J by 11 bases, leaving 11 bases between them. DNA of the CDR3: TGCAGCGTTGCAACAGGGCAGGCTTTCTTT. Translating gives CSVATGQAFF.

The V and J genes are TRBV4-3 and TRBJ2-3; TRBD1 agrees at 10 bases. After removal of 4 bases from V and 5 bases from J, the junction contained 6 bases not matched to a gene. Germline lookup yields CDR1 LGHNA and CDR2 YSLEER. This CDR3 is built from 15 residues. CDR3 region: CASSPRQGAGDTQYF. The CDR3, as DNA: TGCGCCAGCAGCCCCAGACAGGGGGCGGGAGATACGCAGTATTTT.

The chain uses TRBV5-1 and TRBJ1-3; 7 nucleotides align to TRBD1. The CDR3 is 14 residues long. V gave up 4 bases and J gave up 4 bases; unmatched junction bases: 5. Looked up from germline, CDR1 is SGHRS and CDR2 is YFSETQ. CDR3 sequence reads: CASSPGTEGNTIYF. The CDR3, as DNA: TGCGCCAGCAGCCCTGGGACAGAAGGAAACACCATATATTTT.

The rearrangement uses TRBV9 and TRBJ1-1, with D possibly TRBD1 on 6 matching bases. Trimming removed 0 bases at V and 4 bases at J, with 13 bases between. The CDR3 runs 15 residues. The germline gives CDR1 SGDLS, CDR2 YYNGEE. The CDR3 DNA follows: TGTGCCAGCAGCGTAGGCCGGGGAGGGGGCACTGAAGCTTTCTTT. Its protein product is CASSVGRGGGTEAFF.

This chain joins TRBV2 and TRBJ2-7, with TRBD1 identical over 10 bases. The CDR3 has 14 amino acids. Germline CDR1 SNHLY, CDR2 FYNNEI. J was trimmed by 6 bases and V by 11 bases; bases with no gene match: 13. DNA for the CDR3: TGTGCCGTATCCCCGGGACAGGGGAGGATCGAGCAGTACTTC. This translates into CAVSPGQGRIEQYF.

V gene TRBV6-5 combines with J gene TRBJ1-1; TRBD1 is a possible D gene (5 bases). The V end lost 8 bases, the J end lost 4 bases, and 20 bases lay between the germline ends. Germline V lookup: CDR1 MNHEY, CDR2 SVGAGI. The CDR3 runs to 15 residues. CDR3 in amino acids: CASSGRGAGSTEAFF. CDR3 bases: TGTGCCAGCTCCGGGAGGGGAGCTGGCAGCACTGAAGCTTTCTTT.

The J gene is TRBJ1-2, the V gene TRBV11-2; 8 bases fit TRBD1. Germline CDR1 and CDR2: SGHAT and FQNNGV. J gave up 2 bases and V 4 bases, and 0 bases lay outside the gene matches. The CDR3 sequence is 13 residues long. CDR3 protein: CASSWTGNYGYTF. The CDR3 bases are TGTGCCAGCAGCTGGACAGGGAACTATGGCTACACCTTC. Based on the CDR3 plus reference TRBV11-2 and TRBJ1-2, the full variable domain is EAGVAQSPRYKIIEKRQSVAFWCNPISGHATLYWYQQILGQGPKLLIQFQNNGVVDDSQLPKDRFSAERLKGVDSTLKIQPAKLEDSAVYLCASSWTGNYGYTFGSGTRLTVV.

This clone turned up a few times. The chain uses TRBV4-2 and TRBJ1-1; D possibly corresponds to TRBD1 (6 bases). CDR1 and CDR2 (germline): LGHNA, YNFKEQ. Trimming shortened V by 6 bases and J by 4 bases, and 12 bases separated the two germline ends. This CDR3 has 13 residues. CDR3: CASSLQGSTEAFF. The CDR3 DNA follows: TGTGCCAGCAGTCTTCAGGGGTCCACTGAAGCTTTCTTT.

The rearrangement joins TRBV9 to TRBJ1-1, with D tentatively TRBD1 (6 bases). The CDR3 totals 15 residues. With 0 bases removed from V and 3 bases from J, the gap between germline ends came to 12 bases. CDR1 and CDR2 from the germline V gene are SGDLS and YYNGEE. The CDR3 DNA reads TGTGCCAGCAGCGTAGGGGCAGGGGCGGACACTGAAGCTTTCTTT. Amino acid sequence: CASSVGAGADTEAFF.

The chain links TRBV7-2 to TRBJ2-7; 12 bases match TRBD2. This CDR3 contains 15 residues. The V gene's germline CDR1 is SGHTA and CDR2 FQGNSA. Unmatched junction bases numbered 4, after V lost 5 bases and J lost 2 bases. The CDR3 loop reads CASSGSSGGAYEQYF. CDR3 DNA: TGTGCCAGCAGCGGATCTAGCGGGGGGGCCTACGAGCAGTACTTC.

The V and J genes are TRBV6-2 or TRBV6-3 and TRBJ2-3; TRBD2 aligns across 10 bases. The V gene's germline CDR1 is MNHEY and CDR2 SVGEGT. V lost 6 bases and J lost 2; bases outside the gene matches: 5. The length of the CDR3 is 15 residues. In DNA form, the CDR3 reads TGTGCCAGCAGCCGGACTAGCGGCCCCACAGATACGCAGTATTTT. It specifies CASSRTSGPTDTQYF.

The CDR3 region is CSVVKLAGGQYEQYF. CDR3 sequence (DNA): TGCAGCGTTGTAAAACTAGCGGGGGGGCAGTACGAGCAGTACTTC. V is TRBV29-1 and J is TRBJ2-7; 13 positions match TRBD2. Trimming removed 4 bases from V and 4 bases from J; junction bases left unmatched: 7. This CDR3 comprises 15 residues. Per germline, CDR1 SQVTM and CDR2 ANQGSEA.

The J gene is TRBJ1-1, the V gene TRBV27; no reliable D call. The CDR3 has 14 residues. Germline V gives CDR1 MNHEY, CDR2 SMNVEV (reference sequence). Trimming shortened V by 4 bases and J by 6 bases, and 15 bases separated the two germline ends. DNA for the CDR3: TGTGCCAGCAGTTCTTGGCAGGAGGTGGCTGAAGCTTTCTTT. As protein: CASSSWQEVAEAFF.

The count of this clone is one. The chain employs TRBV9 and TRBJ2-7, with TRBD2 matching over 11 bases. Trimming took 3 bases from V and 0 from J; bases not matched to a gene: 2. Germline CDR1 and CDR2: SGDLS and YYNGEE. The length of the CDR3 is 15 residues. The CDR3, as DNA: TGTGCCAGCAGCGCCCTAGCGGGGGGCTCCTACGAGCAGTACTTC. Protein: CASSALAGGSYEQYF.

This chain uses TRBV5-6 with TRBJ2-1; 8 bases are shared with TRBD2. The CDR3 spans 14 residues. V lost 0 bases and J lost 10; bases outside the gene matches: 6. Germline CDR1 reads SGHDT; CDR2 reads YYEEEE. The CDR3 sequence is CASSLVQGGREQFF. Here the CDR3 DNA reads TGTGCCAGCAGCTTGGTTCAGGGCGGGAGGGAGCAGTTCTTC.

The J gene is TRBJ2-2, the V gene TRBV2; TRBD2 agrees at 7 bases. CDR3 length: 15 amino acids. CDR1 and CDR2 from the germline V gene are SNHLY and FYNNEI. V lost 8 bases to trimming and J lost 1 base; unmatched junction nucleotides: 7. The chain's CDR3 is CASSNRGGNTGELFF. The CDR3 nucleotides are TGTGCCAGCTCTAATCGCGGGGGGAACACCGGGGAGCTGTTTTTT.

The chain couples TRBV7-9 to TRBJ1-5, with D maybe TRBD1 (6 bases). CDR3 length: 16 amino acids. Germline assignment: CDR1 SEHNR and CDR2 FQNEAQ (reference sequence). Trimming cost V 5 bases and J 3 bases, with 17 bases left between them. The CDR3: CASSPIQGSLNQPQHF. CDR3 bases: TGTGCCAGCAGCCCAATACAGGGATCCCTCAATCAGCCCCAGCATTTT.

This chain uses TRBV3-1 (or the pseudogene TRBV3-2) with TRBJ1-6; the match to TRBD1 covers 8 bases. J lost 9 bases, V lost 4 bases, and 5 bases had no gene match. Germline values: CDR1 LGHDT, CDR2 YNNKEL (reference sequence). The CDR3 covers 14 residues. The DNA for the CDR3 is TGTGCCAGCAGCCTAGACAGGGGTTTTTCACCCCTCCACTTT. Its translation: CASSLDRGFSPLHF.

The count of this clone is one. The genes are TRBV30 and TRBJ2-4; the match to TRBD2 covers 8 bases. The CDR3 totals 15 residues. Trimming at V came to 0 bases and at J to 8 bases, leaving 9 bases not matched to a gene. The V gene's germline CDR1 is GTSNPN and CDR2 SVGIG (reference sequence). The CDR3, as DNA: TGTGCCTGGAGTGTAATCGGGGGGGCCACAGACATTCAGTACTTC. Its translation: CAWSVIGGATDIQYF. Supplemented by reference TRBV30 and TRBJ2-4, the full variable domain reads SQTIHQWPATLVQPVGSPLSLECTVEGTSNPNLYWYRQAAGRGLQLLFYSVGIGQISSEVPQNLSASRPQDRQFILSSKKLLLSDSGFYLCAWSVIGGATDIQYFGAGTRLSVL.

CDR3 loop: CASSPDRYEQYF. The CDR3 DNA follows: TGTGCCAGCAGCCCAGACAGATACGAGCAGTACTTC. The V call is TRBV13, the J call TRBJ2-7; weak D call: TRBD1 (5 bases). CDR1 and CDR2 (germline): PRHDT, FYEKMQ (reference sequence). This CDR3 region has 12 residues. The V end was cut by 5 bases, the J end by 4 bases, with 9 bases between. The variable domain in full, completed from reference TRBV13 and TRBJ2-7, reads AAGVIQSPRHLIKEKRETATLKCYPIPRHDTVYWYQQGPGQDPQFLISFYEKMQSDKGSIPDRFSAQQFSDYHSELNMSSLELGDSALYFCASSPDRYEQYFGPGTRLTVT.

The chain has TRBV7-9 and TRBJ1-5; no reliable D call. Trimming cost V 1 base and J 4 bases, with 8 bases left between them. This CDR3 spans 14 amino acids. In germline, CDR1 is SEHNR, CDR2 FQNEAQ (reference sequence). The DNA for the CDR3 is TGTGCCAGCAGCTTAGGAGGGCAGAATCAGCCCCAGCATTTT. This codes for CASSLGGQNQPQHF.

The chain recombines TRBV4-3 with TRBJ2-7; perhaps TRBD1 as D (6 bases). The CDR3 consists of 15 residues. The germline V gene has CDR1 LGHNA and CDR2 YSLEER. Trimming pared 4 bases from V and 4 bases from J, leaving 17 bases between. This CDR3 is CASSLSFQGSYEQYF. Written as DNA, the CDR3 is TGCGCCAGCAGCCTGAGCTTCCAGGGGTCGTACGAGCAGTACTTC.

The rearrangement links TRBV30 to TRBJ2-7, with TRBD1 matching over 8 bases. The CDR3 runs 11 residues. The germline V gene encodes CDR1 GTSNPN and CDR2 SVGIG (reference sequence). V gave up 5 bases and J gave up 7 bases; unmatched junction bases: 4. The CDR3 DNA follows: TGTGCCTGGGGGGACAGGTGGGAGCAGTACTTC. This sequence encodes CAWGDRWEQYF.

This sequence joins TRBV10-3 and TRBJ1-1; 7 bases are a match to TRBD1. The CDR3 loop spans 14 amino acids. The J segment lost 5 bases and the V segment lost 2 bases, leaving 5 bases of the junction unmatched. CDR1 ENHRY and CDR2 SYGVKD come from the germline V gene. CDR3 in DNA: TGTGCCATCAGTGAGAACAGGGGTGGGACTGAAGCTTTCTTT. Translating it yields CAISENRGGTEAFF.

This chain links TRBV19 with TRBJ1-1; 7 nucleotides align to TRBD1. In germline, CDR1 is LNHDA, CDR2 SQIVND (reference sequence). J lost 4 bases, V lost 5 bases, and 7 bases had no gene match. The CDR3 runs 14 residues. Here the CDR3 reads CASSPGDSFTEAFF. DNA for the CDR3: TGTGCCAGTAGTCCGGGGGACAGCTTCACTGAAGCTTTCTTT.

The V gene is TRBV29-1, the J gene TRBJ1-2; D gene uncertain. V lost 5 bases and J 8 bases, leaving 6 bases between the germline ends. The CDR3 has 9 amino acids. Germline CDR1 SQVTM, CDR2 ANQGSEA. CDR3 in DNA: TGCAGCGTTCCTGGCGGCTACACCTTC. It codes for CSVPGGYTF.